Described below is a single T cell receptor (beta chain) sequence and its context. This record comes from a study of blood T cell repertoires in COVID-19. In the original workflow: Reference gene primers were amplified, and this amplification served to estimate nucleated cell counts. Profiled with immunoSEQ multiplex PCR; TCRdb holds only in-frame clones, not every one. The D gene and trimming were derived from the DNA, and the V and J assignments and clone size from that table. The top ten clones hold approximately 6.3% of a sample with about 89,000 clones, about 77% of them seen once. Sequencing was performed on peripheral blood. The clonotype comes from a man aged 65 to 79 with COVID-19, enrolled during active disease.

CDR3 protein: CASSEWVGAGEKLFF. CDR3 bases: TGTGCCAGCAGTGAATGGGTGGGGGCCGGTGAAAAACTGTTTTTT. This chain uses TRBV6-1 with TRBJ1-4; TRBD1 is a possible D gene (6 bases). CDR1 is MNHNS, CDR2 SASEGT, per germline. The CDR3 sequence is 15 residues long. V was pared by 2 bases and J by 7 bases, with 14 bases between.